The 7 T cell receptor beta chains below were found in one sample sequenced in a study of neurological immune-mediated disorders. MiXCR, run by TCRdb on the 5' RACE reads, gives a single entry per CDR3 protein. The data contain about 70,000 distinct CDR3 sequences, around 5.1% of them singletons. Specimen: PBMCs. The receptors originated from a human donor with multiple sclerosis. The donor label of this sample is uncertain.

This clonotype has a count of ten or more. This chain joins TRBV5-1 and TRBJ2-1; D might be TRBD2 (5 bases). The CDR3 contains 13 residues. V shed 4 bases and J shed 5 bases, with 10 bases lying between them. Per the germline V gene, CDR1 is SGHRS and CDR2 is YFSETQ. The CDR3: CASSEGDNNEQFF. CDR3 nucleotide sequence: TGCGCCAGCAGCGAGGGAGATAACAATGAGCAGTTCTTC.

This clonotype was recorded many times. The chain's CDR3 is CASSLAQGETQYF. CDR3 in DNA: TGTGCCAGCAGCTTAGCCCAGGGGGAGACCCAGTACTTC. The chain has TRBV7-9 and TRBJ2-5; maybe TRBD1 (6 bases). The CDR3 runs to 13 residues. Germline CDR1 reads SEHNR; CDR2 reads FQNEAQ (reference sequence). The ends were cut back, 0 bases at V and 5 bases at J, with 7 bases in the middle.

This clonotype was seen ten or more times. V gene TRBV20-1 combines with J gene TRBJ2-3, with 7 bases lining up with TRBD1. The CDR3 runs 14 residues. Germline V gene data show CDR1 as DFQATT and CDR2 as SNEGSKA (reference sequence). J was trimmed by 3 bases and V by 5 bases; bases with no gene match: 8. The CDR3 sequence: CSAFQGVSTDTQYF. The CDR3 nucleotides are TGCAGTGCTTTCCAGGGGGTTAGTACAGATACGCAGTATTTT.

This clonotype was detected many times. The chain carries TRBV5-1 and TRBJ1-3; perhaps TRBD1 as D (5 bases). Germline lookup yields CDR1 SGHRS and CDR2 YFSETQ. Trimming shortened V by 0 bases and J by 3 bases, and 10 bases separated the two germline ends. This CDR3 is built from 15 residues. CDR3: CASSLVGGGGNTIYF. The CDR3 DNA reads as TGCGCCAGCAGCTTGGTTGGGGGTGGTGGAAACACCATATATTTT.

The genes are TRBV5-1 and TRBJ2-7; TRBD1 might be the D (5 bases). With 3 bases removed from V and 3 bases from J, the gap between germline ends came to 16 bases. Germline loops: CDR1 SGHRS, CDR2 YFSETQ. There are 15 residues in the CDR3. CDR3 amino acids: CASSSSGLDSYEQYF. In DNA, the CDR3 is TGCGCCAGCAGCTCCTCCGGGCTCGACAGCTACGAGCAGTACTTC.

The chain employs TRBV6-1 and TRBJ1-1, with 10 bases matching TRBD1. Germline lookup yields CDR1 MNHNS and CDR2 SASEGT. V trimming: 3 bases; J trimming: 12 bases; junction bases outside the gene matches: 10. The length of the CDR3 is 14 residues. This chain's CDR3 is CASSDLRDRGDPFF. CDR3 DNA: TGTGCCAGCAGTGACCTCCGGGACAGGGGCGATCCTTTCTTT.

This clonotype was seen repeatedly, ten times or more. This chain links TRBV20-1 with TRBJ1-6, with 7 bases matching TRBD1. Per germline, CDR1 DFQATT and CDR2 SNEGSKA (reference sequence). The length of the CDR3 is 13 residues. V was pared by 6 bases and J by 9 bases, with 8 bases of the junction left unmatched. CDR3 protein: CSAKTGSGSPLHF. Written as DNA, the CDR3 is TGCAGTGCGAAGACAGGGTCGGGTTCACCCCTCCACTTT.